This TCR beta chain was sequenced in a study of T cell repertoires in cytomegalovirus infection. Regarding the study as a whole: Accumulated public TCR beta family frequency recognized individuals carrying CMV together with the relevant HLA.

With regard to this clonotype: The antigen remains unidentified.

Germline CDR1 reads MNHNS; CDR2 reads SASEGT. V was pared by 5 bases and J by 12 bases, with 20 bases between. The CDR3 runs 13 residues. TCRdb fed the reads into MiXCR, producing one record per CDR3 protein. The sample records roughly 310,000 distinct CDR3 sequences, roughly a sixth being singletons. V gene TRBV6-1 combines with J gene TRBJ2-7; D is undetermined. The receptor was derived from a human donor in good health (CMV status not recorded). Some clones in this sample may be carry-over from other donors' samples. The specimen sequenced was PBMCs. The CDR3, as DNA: TGTGCCAGCAGTTTTGGACCCCCCAATACGCCGTACTTC. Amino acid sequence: CASSFGPPNTPYF.